These 5 T cell receptor beta chains were all obtained from the same sample, sequenced in a study of OX40 agonist ivuxolimab in advanced cancers. Using immunoSEQ multiplex PCR, the repertoire was profiled, and TCRdb retains in-frame clones only, with some absent. The sample lists fewer than 100,000 clones, roughly 80% seen once, with roughly 1.5% in the top ten. The specimen was CD4+ or CD8+ T cells sorted from blood, collected in a trial of the OX40 agonist ivuxolimab. The receptors were gathered from an adult with an advanced solid tumor such as melanoma, head and neck, liver or kidney cancer.

This clone was recorded once. V is TRBV7-3 and J is TRBJ2-1; TRBD1 is a possible D gene (6 bases). In germline, CDR1 is SGHTA, CDR2 FQGTGA. V gave up 2 bases and J gave up 1 base, with 12 bases separating them. The CDR3 has 16 residues. CDR3 nucleotides: TGTGCCAGCAGCTTACGAGGGACATTTTCCTACAATGAGCAGTTCTTC. Translated, it gives CASSLRGTFSYNEQFF.

Regarding this clone: Other nucleotide sequences from this sample produce the same CDR3. The V and J genes are TRBV27 and TRBJ2-7; tentatively, D is TRBD1 or TRBD2 (6 bases each). Germline V gives CDR1 MNHEY, CDR2 SMNVEV (reference sequence). Deletions cut 4 bases from V and 10 bases from J, with 17 bases between. This CDR3 comprises 13 residues. The CDR3 protein is CASSSPWGAAQYF. CDR3 nucleotides: TGTGCCAGCAGTTCTCCGTGGGGGGCTGCACAGTACTTC.

The chain has TRBV30 and TRBJ2-1; 10 nucleotides align to TRBD2. V dropped 3 bases and J dropped 13; count of bases not matched to a gene: 12. The CDR3 loop spans 14 amino acids. Germline CDR1 is GTSNPN and CDR2 is SVGIG (reference sequence). CDR3 residues: CAWRLTSGMGPQFF. CDR3 coding DNA: TGTGCCTGGAGGCTTACTAGCGGGATGGGCCCACAGTTCTTC. The full variable domain, with the rest looked up from reference TRBV30 and TRBJ2-1, is SQTIHQWPATLVQPVGSPLSLECTVEGTSNPNLYWYRQAAGRGLQLLFYSVGIGQISSEVPQNLSASRPQDRQFILSSKKLLLSDSGFYLCAWRLTSGMGPQFFGPGTRLTVL.

The V call is TRBV28, the J call TRBJ1-4; tentative D call: TRBD1 (5 bases). The germline V gene has CDR1 MDHEN and CDR2 SYDVKM. Trimming shortened V by 6 bases and J by 8 bases, and 13 bases separated the two germline ends. The CDR3 covers 13 residues. CDR3 DNA: TGTGCCAGCAGATTGGGGGTCCAGGAAAAACTGTTTTTT. Encoded protein: CASRLGVQEKLFF.

The chain recombines TRBV7-6 with TRBJ1-1; weak D call: TRBD1 (6 bases). V was trimmed by 2 bases and J by 7 bases, leaving 26 bases between them. This CDR3 has 18 residues. Germline CDR1 SGHVS, CDR2 FNYEAQ. The CDR3 sequence: CASSLNPIKQGSGGEAFF. The CDR3 DNA reads TGTGCCAGCAGCTTAAACCCTATTAAACAGGGTTCCGGGGGTGAAGCTTTCTTT. Full variable domain (outside the CDR3, taken from reference TRBV7-6 and TRBJ1-1): GAGVSQSPRYKVTKRGQDVALRCDPISGHVSLYWYRQALGQGPEFLTYFNYEAQQDKSGLPNDRFSAERPEGSISTLTIQRTEQRDSAMYRCASSLNPIKQGSGGEAFFGQGTRLTVV.